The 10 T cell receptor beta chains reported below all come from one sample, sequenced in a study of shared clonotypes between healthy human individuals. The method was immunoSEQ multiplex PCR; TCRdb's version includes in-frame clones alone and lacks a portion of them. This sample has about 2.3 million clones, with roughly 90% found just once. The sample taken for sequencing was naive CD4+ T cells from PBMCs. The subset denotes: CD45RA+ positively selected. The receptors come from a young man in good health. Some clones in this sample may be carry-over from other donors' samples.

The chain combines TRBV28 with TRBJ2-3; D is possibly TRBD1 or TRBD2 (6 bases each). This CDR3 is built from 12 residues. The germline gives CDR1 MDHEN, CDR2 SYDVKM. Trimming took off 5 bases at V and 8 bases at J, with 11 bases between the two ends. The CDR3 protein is CASSPRGRTQYF. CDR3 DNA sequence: TGTGCCAGCAGTCCTCGGGGGCGTACGCAGTATTTT. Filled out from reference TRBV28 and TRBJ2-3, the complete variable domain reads DVKVTQSSRYLVKRTGEKVFLECVQDMDHENMFWYRQDPGLGLRLIYFSYDVKMKEKGDIPEGYSVSREKKERFSLILESASTNQTSMYLCASSPRGRTQYFGPGTRLTVL.

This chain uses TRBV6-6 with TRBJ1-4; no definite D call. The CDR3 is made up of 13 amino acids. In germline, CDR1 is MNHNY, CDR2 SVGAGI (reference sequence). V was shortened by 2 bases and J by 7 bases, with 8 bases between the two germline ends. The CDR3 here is CASSYDRGEKLFF. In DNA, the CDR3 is TGTGCCAGCAGTTACGACCGCGGTGAAAAACTGTTTTTT.

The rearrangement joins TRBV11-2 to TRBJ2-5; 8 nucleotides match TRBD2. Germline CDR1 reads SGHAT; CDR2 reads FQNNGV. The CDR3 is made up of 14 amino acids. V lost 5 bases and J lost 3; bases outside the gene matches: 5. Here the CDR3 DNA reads TGTGCCAGCAGCACGACTAGCGCGAAAGAGACCCAGTACTTC. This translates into CASSTTSAKETQYF.

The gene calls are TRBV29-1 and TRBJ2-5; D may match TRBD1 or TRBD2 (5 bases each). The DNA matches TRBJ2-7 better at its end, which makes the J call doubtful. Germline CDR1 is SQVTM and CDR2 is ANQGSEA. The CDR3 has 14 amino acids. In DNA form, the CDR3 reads TGCAGCGTTGGGGGGTCAGGTTTCTCCTACGAGCAGTACTTC. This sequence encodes CSVGGSGFSYEQYF.

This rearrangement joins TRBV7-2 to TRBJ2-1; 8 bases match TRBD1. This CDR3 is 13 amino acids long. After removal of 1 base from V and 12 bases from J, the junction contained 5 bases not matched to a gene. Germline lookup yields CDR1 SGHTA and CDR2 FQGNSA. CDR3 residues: CASSLDLGTGQFF. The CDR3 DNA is TGTGCCAGCAGCTTAGATTTGGGGACAGGGCAGTTCTTC.

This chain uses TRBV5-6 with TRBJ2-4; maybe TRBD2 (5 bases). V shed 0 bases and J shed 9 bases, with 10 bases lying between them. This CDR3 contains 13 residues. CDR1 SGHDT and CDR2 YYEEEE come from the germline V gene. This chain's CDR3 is CASSLVLDSIQYF. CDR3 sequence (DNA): TGTGCCAGCAGCTTGGTACTAGATAGCATTCAGTACTTC.

Written as DNA, the CDR3 is TGTGCCAGCAGTTCCGCCCCCCAGGGAAAAGCTTTCTTT. This sequence encodes CASSSAPQGKAFF. This sequence joins TRBV7-7 and TRBJ1-1, with D perhaps TRBD1 (5 bases). This CDR3 contains 13 residues. Germline V gene data show CDR1 as SSHAT and CDR2 as FNYEAQ (reference sequence). V lost 6 bases and J lost 9, with 17 bases in between.

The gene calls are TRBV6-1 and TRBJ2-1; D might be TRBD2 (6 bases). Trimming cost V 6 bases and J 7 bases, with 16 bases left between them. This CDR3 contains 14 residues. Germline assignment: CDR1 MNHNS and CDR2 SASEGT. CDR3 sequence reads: CASSAQVGGNEQFF. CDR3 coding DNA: TGTGCCAGCAGCGCGCAGGTCGGGGGTAATGAGCAGTTCTTC.

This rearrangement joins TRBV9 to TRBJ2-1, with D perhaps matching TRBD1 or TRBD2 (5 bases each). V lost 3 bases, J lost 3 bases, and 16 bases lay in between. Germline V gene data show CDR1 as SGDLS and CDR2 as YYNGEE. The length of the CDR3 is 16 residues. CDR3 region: CASSEGAGRYYNEQFF. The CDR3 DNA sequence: TGTGCCAGCAGCGAGGGCGCAGGGAGATACTACAATGAGCAGTTCTTC.

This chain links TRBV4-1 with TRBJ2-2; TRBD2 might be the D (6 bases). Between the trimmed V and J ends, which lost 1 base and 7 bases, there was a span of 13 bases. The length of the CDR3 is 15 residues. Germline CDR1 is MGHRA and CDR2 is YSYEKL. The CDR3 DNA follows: TGCGCCAGCAGCCAAGCGGGAGCAAGCGTCGGGGAGCTGTTTTTT. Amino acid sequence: CASSQAGASVGELFF.